Reported below is one TCR beta chain. The antigen is not known. The data were obtained in a study of cytomegalovirus exposure and HLA in healthy donors. Study-level findings and limits: Apparent HLA restriction characterized most CMV-associated TCR beta chains in a later analysis.

Looked up from germline, CDR1 is MDHEN and CDR2 is SYDVKM. With 0 bases removed from V and 0 bases from J, the gap between germline ends came to 12 bases. The CDR3 is 17 residues long. This PCR relied on a set of 60 Vbeta primers and 13 Jbeta primers. Clones were sequenced by immunoSEQ multiplex PCR, and TCRdb holds only the in-frame ones, with some missing. Of about 110,000 clones in the sample, roughly 85% are singletons; the top ten hold around 3.1%. The source material was PBMCs. The V and J genes are TRBV28 and TRBJ2-1; possibly TRBD2 for D (5 bases). The receptor was isolated from a woman aged 35 to 49 in good health and CMV-seronegative. The CDR3 sequence: CASSLWRATSSYNEQFF. CDR3 coding DNA: TGTGCCAGCAGTTTATGGAGGGCTACGAGCTCCTACAATGAGCAGTTCTTC.